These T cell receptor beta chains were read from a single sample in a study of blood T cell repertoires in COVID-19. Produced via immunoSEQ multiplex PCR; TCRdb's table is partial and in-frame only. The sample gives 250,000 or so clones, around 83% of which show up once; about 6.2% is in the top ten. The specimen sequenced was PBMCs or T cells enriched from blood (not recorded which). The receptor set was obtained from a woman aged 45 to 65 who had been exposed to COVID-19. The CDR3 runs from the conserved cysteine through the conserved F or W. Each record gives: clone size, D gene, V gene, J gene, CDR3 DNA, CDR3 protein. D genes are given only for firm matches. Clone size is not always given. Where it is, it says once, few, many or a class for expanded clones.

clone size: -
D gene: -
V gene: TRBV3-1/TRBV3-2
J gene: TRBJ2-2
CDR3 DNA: TGTGCCAGCAGCCAAGAAGGAGCCACCGGGGAGCTGTTTTTT
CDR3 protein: CASSQEGATGELFF

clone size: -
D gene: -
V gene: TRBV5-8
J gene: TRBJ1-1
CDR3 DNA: TGTGCCAGCAGCTTTATGAACACTGAAGCTTTCTTT
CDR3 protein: CASSFMNTEAFF

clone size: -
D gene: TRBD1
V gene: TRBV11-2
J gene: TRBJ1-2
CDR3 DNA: TGTGCCAGCAGCCTTACAGGGGAGGTGGGCTACACCTTC
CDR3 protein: CASSLTGEVGYTF

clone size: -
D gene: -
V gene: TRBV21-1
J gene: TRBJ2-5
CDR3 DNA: TGTGCCAAACAGGGTACGGTTGTGGGAGAGACCCAGTACTTC
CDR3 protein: CAKQGTVVGETQYF

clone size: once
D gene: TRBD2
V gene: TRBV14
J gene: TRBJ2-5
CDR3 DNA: TGTGCCAGCAGCTCGGGACTAGCTATTGGAGAGACCCAGTACTTC
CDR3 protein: CASSSGLAIGETQYF

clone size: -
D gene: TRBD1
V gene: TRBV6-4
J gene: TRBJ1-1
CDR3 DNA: TGTGCCAGCAGTTCGGACAGGAAGTCTGAAGCTTTCTTT
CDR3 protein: CASSSDRKSEAFF

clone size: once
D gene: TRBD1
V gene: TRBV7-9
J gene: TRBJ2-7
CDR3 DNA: TGTGCCAGCAGCCCCCCAGGACAGGGCTCCGAGCAGTACTTC
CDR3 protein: CASSPPGQGSEQYF

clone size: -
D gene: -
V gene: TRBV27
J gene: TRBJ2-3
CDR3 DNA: TGTGCCAGCAGTTCCCCAATTAGAAAGTATTTT
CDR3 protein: CASSSPIRKYF

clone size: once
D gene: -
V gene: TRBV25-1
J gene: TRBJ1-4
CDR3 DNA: TGTGCCAGCAGTGAAAGGGGTGGGGGCAGCAAACTGTTTTTT
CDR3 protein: CASSERGGGSKLFF

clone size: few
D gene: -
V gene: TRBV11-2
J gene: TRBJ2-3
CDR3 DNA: TGTGCCAGCAGCTTAAGACTAGGGATGACAGATACGCAGTATTTT
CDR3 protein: CASSLRLGMTDTQYF

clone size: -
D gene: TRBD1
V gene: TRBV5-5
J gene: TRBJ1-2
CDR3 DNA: TGTGCCAGCAGCGGAACCCGGACAGGGGCCGGCTACACCTTC
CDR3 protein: CASSGTRTGAGYTF

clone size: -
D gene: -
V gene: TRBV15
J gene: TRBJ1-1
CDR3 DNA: TGTGCCACCAGCAGAGTCGGAGGGGCTGAAGCTTTCTTT
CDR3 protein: CATSRVGGAEAFF

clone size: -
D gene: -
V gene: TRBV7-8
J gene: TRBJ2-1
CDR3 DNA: TGTGCCAGCAGCTCATCAGGACTTACCCAGTTCTTC
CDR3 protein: CASSSSGLTQFF

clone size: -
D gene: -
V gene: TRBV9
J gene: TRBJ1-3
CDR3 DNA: TGTGCCAGCAGCAACCATGGCGAGGGTGGCTCTGGAAACACCATATATTTT
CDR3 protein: CASSNHGEGGSGNTIYF

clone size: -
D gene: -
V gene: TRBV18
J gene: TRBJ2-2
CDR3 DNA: TGTGCCAGCTCACCGCGTGAGGGGAACACCGGGGAGCTGTTTTTT
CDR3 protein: CASSPREGNTGELFF

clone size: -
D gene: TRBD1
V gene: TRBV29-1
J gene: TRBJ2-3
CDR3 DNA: TGCAGCATTGAACAGGGGTCCCACACAGATACGCAGTATTTT
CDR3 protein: CSIEQGSHTDTQYF

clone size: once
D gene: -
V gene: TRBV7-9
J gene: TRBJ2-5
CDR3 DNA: TGTGCCAGCAGCTTTGACAGGCAAGAGACCCAGTACTTC
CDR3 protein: CASSFDRQETQYF

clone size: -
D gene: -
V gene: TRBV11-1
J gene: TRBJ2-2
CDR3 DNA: TGTGCCAGCACCATGGCTAGGGGGAACACCGGGGAGCTGTTTTTT
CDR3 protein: CASTMARGNTGELFF

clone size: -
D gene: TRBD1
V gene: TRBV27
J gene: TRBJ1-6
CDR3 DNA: TGTGCCAGCAGTTTGACCACAGGGGGCTCCTATAATTCACCCCTCCACTTT
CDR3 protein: CASSLTTGGSYNSPLHF

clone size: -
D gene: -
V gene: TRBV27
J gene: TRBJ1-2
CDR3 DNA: TGTGCCAGCAGAGCGGGGGGGTATGGCTACACCTTC
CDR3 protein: CASRAGGYGYTF

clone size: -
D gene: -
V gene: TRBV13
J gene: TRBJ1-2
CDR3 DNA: TGTGCCAGCAGCTTAGACACCGAGGGGGAAGGGGGCTACACCTTC
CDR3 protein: CASSLDTEGEGGYTF